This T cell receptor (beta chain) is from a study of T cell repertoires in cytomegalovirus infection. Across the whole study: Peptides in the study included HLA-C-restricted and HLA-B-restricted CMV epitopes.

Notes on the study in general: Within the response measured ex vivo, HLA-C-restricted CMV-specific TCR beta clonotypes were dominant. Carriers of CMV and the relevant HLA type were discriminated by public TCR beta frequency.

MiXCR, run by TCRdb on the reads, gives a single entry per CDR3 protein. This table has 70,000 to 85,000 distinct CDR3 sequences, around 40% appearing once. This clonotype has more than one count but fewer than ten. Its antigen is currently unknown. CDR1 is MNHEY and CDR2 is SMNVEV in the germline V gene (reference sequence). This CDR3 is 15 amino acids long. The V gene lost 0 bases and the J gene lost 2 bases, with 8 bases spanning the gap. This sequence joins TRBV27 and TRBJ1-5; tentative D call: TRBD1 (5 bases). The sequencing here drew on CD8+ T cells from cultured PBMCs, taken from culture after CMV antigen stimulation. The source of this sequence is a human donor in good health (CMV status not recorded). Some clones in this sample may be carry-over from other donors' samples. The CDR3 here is CASSLSGRGNQPQHF. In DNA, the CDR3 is TGTGCCAGCAGTTTATCTGGCAGGGGCAATCAGCCCCAGCATTTT.